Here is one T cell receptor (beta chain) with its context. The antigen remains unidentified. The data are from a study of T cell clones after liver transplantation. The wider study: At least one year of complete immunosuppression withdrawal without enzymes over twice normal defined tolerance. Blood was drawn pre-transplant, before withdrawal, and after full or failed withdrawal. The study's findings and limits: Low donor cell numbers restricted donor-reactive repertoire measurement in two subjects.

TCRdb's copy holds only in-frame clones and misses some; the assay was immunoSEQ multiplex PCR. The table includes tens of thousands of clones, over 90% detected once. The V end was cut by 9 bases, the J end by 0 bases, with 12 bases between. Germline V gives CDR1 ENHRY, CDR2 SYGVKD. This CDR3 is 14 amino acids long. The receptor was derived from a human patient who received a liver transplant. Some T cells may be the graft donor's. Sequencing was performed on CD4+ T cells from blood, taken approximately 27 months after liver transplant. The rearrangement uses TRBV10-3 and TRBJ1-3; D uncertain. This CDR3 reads CAISEGHSGNTIYF. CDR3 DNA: TGTGCCATATCAGAAGGCCACTCTGGAAACACCATATATTTT.